The source of this TCR beta chain is a study of identical twins. Each CDR3 protein gets one entry after TCRdb re-called the 5' RACE reads with MiXCR. The sample gives about 720,000 distinct CDR3 sequences, roughly 20% of which show up once; around 13% is in the top ten. Comments on this clonotype: No antigen is known for it.

Whole-study findings and limits: Conclusions came from cross-sectional statistical analysis, not from following the same donors.

The germline CDR1 and CDR2 sequences are DFQATT and SNEGSKA (reference sequence). This CDR3 region has 15 residues. Trimming at V came to 0 bases and at J to 10 bases, leaving 9 bases not matched to a gene. These same data were also listed under a study on T cells expressing NK-cell markers. According to that study: Sorted CD3+CD56-NKG2C+, CD3+CD56+NKG2C+ and CD3+CD56+NKG2C- T cells supplied the TCR beta repertoires. Five to seven of the donors carried dominant NKG2C+ clonotypes that took up about 1.0-7.0% of their CD8+ T cells.

This TCR derives from a young woman in good health. The chain carries TRBV20-1 and TRBJ2-1; 10 bases align to TRBD2. The sequenced material came from PBMCs. The CDR3: CSARDFQREGREQFF. The CDR3 coding sequence is TGCAGTGCTAGAGATTTCCAGCGGGAGGGTCGGGAGCAGTTCTTC.